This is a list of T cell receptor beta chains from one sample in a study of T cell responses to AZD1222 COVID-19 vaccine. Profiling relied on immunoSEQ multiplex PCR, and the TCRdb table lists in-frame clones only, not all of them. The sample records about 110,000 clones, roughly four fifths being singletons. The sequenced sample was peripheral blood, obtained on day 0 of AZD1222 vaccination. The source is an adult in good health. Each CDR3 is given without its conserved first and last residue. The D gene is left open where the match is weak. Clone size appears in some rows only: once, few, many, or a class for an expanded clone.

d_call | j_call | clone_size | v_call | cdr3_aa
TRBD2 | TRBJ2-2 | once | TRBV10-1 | ASSDPSGGTTGELF
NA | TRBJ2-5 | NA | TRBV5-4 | ASSQRAEETQY
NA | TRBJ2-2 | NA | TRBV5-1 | ASSLGLDTGELF
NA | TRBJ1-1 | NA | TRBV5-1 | ASSLGQNMNTEAF
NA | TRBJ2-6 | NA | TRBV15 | ATSRGEASGANVLT
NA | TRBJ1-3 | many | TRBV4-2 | ASSLIKSSGNTIY
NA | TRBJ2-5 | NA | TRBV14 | ASSQARPPRGTQY
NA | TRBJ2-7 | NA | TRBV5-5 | ASSSQVAGSYEQY
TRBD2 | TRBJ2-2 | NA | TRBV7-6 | ASSTSGTRSTGELF
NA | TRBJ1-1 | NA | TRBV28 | ASRPSGTEAF
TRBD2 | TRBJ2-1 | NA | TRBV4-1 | ASSQERRDSGRASEDEQF
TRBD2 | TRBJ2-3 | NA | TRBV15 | ATSRGGTSGSYLADTQY
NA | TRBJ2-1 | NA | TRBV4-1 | ASSQSFAGIYNEQF
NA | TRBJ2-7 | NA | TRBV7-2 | ASSPQGGPYEQY
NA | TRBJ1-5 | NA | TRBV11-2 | ASSLDGGNQPQH
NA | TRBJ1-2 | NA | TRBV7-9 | ASSLASGNYGYT
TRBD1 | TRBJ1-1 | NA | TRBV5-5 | ASSLWQGVGLKVTEAF
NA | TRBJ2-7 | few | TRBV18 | ASSPLDSQEQY
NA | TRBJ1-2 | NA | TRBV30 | AWSLGTEGYT
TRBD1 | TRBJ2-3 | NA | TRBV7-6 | ASSLGTGTASTDTQY
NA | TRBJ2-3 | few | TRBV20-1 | SASEGSTTDTQY
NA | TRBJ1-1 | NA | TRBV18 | ASSPVGGNTEAF
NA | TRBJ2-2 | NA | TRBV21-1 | ASPCGRETGELF
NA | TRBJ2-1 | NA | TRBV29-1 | SVGDSYNEQF
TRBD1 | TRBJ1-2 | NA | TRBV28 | ATQTGKGLIT
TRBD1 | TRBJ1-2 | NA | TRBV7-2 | ASSIQGPSAYGYT
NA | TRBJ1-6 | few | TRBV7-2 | ASSLEETVNSPLH
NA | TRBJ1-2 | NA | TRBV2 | ASSESGGYT
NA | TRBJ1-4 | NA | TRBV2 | ASSAGTVLEKLF
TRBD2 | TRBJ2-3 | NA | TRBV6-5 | ASSSLAGVNTDTQY
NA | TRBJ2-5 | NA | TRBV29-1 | SVEESRAAETQY
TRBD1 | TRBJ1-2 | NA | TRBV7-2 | ASSLQTGGLGYT
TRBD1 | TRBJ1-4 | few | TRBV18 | ASSPNRGDEKLF
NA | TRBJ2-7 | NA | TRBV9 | ASSVEGTGKNEQY
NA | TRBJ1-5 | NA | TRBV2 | ASSPSGTTPYSNQPQH
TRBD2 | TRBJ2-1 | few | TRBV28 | ASGKRLAGVINEQF
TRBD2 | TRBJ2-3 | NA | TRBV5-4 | ASRRTSGSTDTQY
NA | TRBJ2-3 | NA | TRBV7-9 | ASSFTDTQY
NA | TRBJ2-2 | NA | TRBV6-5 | ASSLRRNTGELF
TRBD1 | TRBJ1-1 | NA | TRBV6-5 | ASRGTGALNTEAF
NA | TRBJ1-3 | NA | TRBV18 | ASSPPSGGNTIY
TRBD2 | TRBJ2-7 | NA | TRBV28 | ASSSPLVSGRANEQY
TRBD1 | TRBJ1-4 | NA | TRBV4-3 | ASSQGDSDNEKLF
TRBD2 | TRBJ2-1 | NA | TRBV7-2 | ASSFGGRVDNEQF
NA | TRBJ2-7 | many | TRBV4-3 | ASSHTTDSREQY
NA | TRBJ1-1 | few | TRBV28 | ASSWSSEAF
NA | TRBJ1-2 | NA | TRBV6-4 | ASSKDTSNYGYT
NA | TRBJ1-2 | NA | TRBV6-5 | ASSYSKGYYGYT
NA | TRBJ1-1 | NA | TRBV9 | ASSVTGRLNTEAF
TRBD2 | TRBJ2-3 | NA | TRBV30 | AWSAAGGQYRTDTQY
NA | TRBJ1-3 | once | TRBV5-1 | ASSLASASGNTIY
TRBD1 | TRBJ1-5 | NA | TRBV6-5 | ASSFTQGASNQPQH
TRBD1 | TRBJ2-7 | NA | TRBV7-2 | ASSFGTGVGYEQY
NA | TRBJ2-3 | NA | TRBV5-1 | ASLRAGSGTDTQY
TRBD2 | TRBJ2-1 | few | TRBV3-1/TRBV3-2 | ASSQDGGEGYNEQF
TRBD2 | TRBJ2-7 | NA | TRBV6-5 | ASRSSGRRPYEQY
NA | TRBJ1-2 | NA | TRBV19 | ASSGGSGYT
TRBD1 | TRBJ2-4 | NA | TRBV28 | ASSFKAGGKNIQY
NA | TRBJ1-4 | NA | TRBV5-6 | ASSDGPAGNEKLF
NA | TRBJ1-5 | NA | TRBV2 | ASRADGDNQPQH